The 31 T cell receptor beta chains below all came from one sample that was sequenced in a study of shared clonotypes between healthy human individuals. Only in-frame clones appear in the TCRdb table, and some are missing; sequencing was by immunoSEQ multiplex PCR. Of hundreds of thousands of clones listed, 75% to 85% were seen once; the top ten hold less than 15%. The sequenced sample was PBMCs. The receptor set was obtained from a woman between 35 and 50 years old in good health. Some clones in this sample may be carry-over from other donors' samples.

This clone was counted once. The rearrangement links TRBV6-1 to TRBJ2-7, with TRBD1 as a possible D gene (5 bases). Germline lookup yields CDR1 MNHNS and CDR2 SASEGT. V lost 7 bases, J lost 2 bases, and 12 bases lay in between. The CDR3 loop spans 13 amino acids. CDR3 in amino acids: CASTLTATYEQYF. For the CDR3, the DNA is TGTGCCAGCACTTTGACAGCAACCTACGAGCAGTACTTC.

V and J are TRBV9 and TRBJ1-5; a possible D gene is TRBD1 (6 bases). V was trimmed by 4 bases and J by 5 bases, leaving 22 bases between them. Per the germline V gene, CDR1 is SGDLS and CDR2 is YYNGEE. The CDR3 is made up of 17 amino acids. The CDR3 DNA sequence: TGTGCCAGCAGCCCCGGGGCAGGGGAGTTTATGGATCAGCCCCAGCATTTT. Its protein is CASSPGAGEFMDQPQHF.

About this clone: Mismatch with germline at one junction end may stem from a read error. The rearrangement links TRBV5-4 to TRBJ2-7, with TRBD1 matching 9 bases. Germline loops: CDR1 SGHNT, CDR2 YYREEE (reference sequence). The CDR3 covers 15 residues. CDR3 nucleotide sequence: TGTGCCAGCAGGTTGGACAGGGGAAACTACTACGAGCAGTACTTC. It codes for CASRLDRGNYYEQYF.

The chain links TRBV5-1 to TRBJ2-5, with 8 bases that match TRBD2. The CDR3 has 16 amino acids. Germline V gene data show CDR1 as SGHRS and CDR2 as YFSETQ. With 7 bases clipped from V and 2 bases from J, the junction kept 13 bases outside the gene matches. The CDR3 region is CASAQGNSGKQETQYF. CDR3 bases: TGCGCCAGCGCTCAAGGCAATAGCGGGAAACAAGAGACCCAGTACTTC.

There are many counts of this clone. The rearrangement links TRBV11-2 to TRBJ1-1, with D possibly TRBD1 on 5 matching bases. Germline CDR1 reads SGHAT; CDR2 reads FQNNGV. This CDR3 comprises 14 residues. The V and J ends lost 5 bases and 6 bases respectively, with 16 bases between them. CDR3 nucleotides: TGTGCCAGCAGCCCAGGAGGAGGGGTGGCTGAAGCTTTCTTT. It specifies CASSPGGGVAEAFF.

The chain uses TRBV7-9 and TRBJ2-7; no clear D. The V end was cut by 2 bases, the J end by 6 bases, with 11 bases between. The CDR3 has 13 amino acids. Per germline, CDR1 SEHNR and CDR2 FQNEAQ (reference sequence). CDR3 loop: CASSLFGDLEQYF. In DNA, the CDR3 is TGTGCCAGCAGCTTATTTGGGGATCTCGAGCAGTACTTC.

The CDR3 region is CASSPGLIAGGPQHF. The CDR3 coding sequence is TGTGCCAGCAGCCCCGGCCTGATCGCCGGGGGGCCCCAGCATTTT. The chain links TRBV7-8 to TRBJ1-5; TRBD1 might be the D (5 bases). This CDR3 contains 15 residues. Germline V gene sequence: CDR1 SGHVS, CDR2 FQNEAQ. The V end lost 5 bases, the J end lost 9 bases, and 20 bases lay between the germline ends.

The rearrangement joins TRBV28 to TRBJ1-1; D possibly corresponds to TRBD1 (6 bases). The CDR3 loop spans 17 amino acids. The germline V gene has CDR1 MDHEN and CDR2 SYDVKM. V shed 4 bases and J shed 0 bases, with 18 bases lying between them. The CDR3 nucleotides are TGTGCCAGCAGTTCGACAGGTTCTAACTTCATGAACACTGAAGCTTTCTTT. Translation: CASSSTGSNFMNTEAFF.

This clone was seen only once. This chain joins TRBV2 and TRBJ2-5; 9 nucleotides agree with TRBD2. CDR1 SNHLY and CDR2 FYNNEI come from the germline V gene. The CDR3 sequence is 15 residues long. Trimming at V came to 7 bases and at J to 4 bases, leaving 10 bases not matched to a gene. The CDR3 loop reads CASTPRTSAPETQYF. Written as DNA, the CDR3 is TGTGCCAGCACCCCGAGGACTAGCGCCCCAGAGACCCAGTACTTC.

CDR3 sequence reads: CASKDGGNTEAFF. The DNA of the CDR3 is TGTGCCAGCAAGGACGGGGGGAACACTGAAGCTTTCTTT. The rearrangement links TRBV6-6 to TRBJ1-1; TRBD1 might be the D (5 bases). V lost 7 bases and J lost 1, with 10 bases in between. Germline V CDR1 and CDR2: MNHNY, SVGAGI (reference sequence). CDR3 size: 13 residues.

The rearrangement joins TRBV15 to TRBJ1-5; TRBD1 matches at 8 bases. Looked up from germline, CDR1 is LNHNV and CDR2 is YYDKDF (reference sequence). The CDR3 extends over 17 amino acids. Losses at the gene ends were 1 base for V and 2 bases for J; bases not matched to a gene: 7. CDR3 region: CATSRGTGINGNQPQHF. In DNA, the CDR3 is TGTGCCACCAGCAGAGGGACAGGGATCAATGGCAATCAGCCCCAGCATTTT. Together with reference TRBV15 and TRBJ1-5, the CDR3 gives the full variable domain: DAMVIQNPRYQVTQFGKPVTLSCSQTLNHNVMYWYQQKSSQAPKLLFHYYDKDFNNEADTPDNFQSRRPNTSFCFLDIRSPGLGDTAMYLCATSRGTGINGNQPQHFGDGTRLSIL.

V is TRBV28 and J is TRBJ2-7; either TRBD1 or TRBD2 may supply D (5 bases each). V dropped 4 bases and J dropped 6 bases, with 16 bases sitting between them. Germline V gene lookup returns CDR1 MDHEN and CDR2 SYDVKM. CDR3 length equals 14 residues. The DNA of the CDR3 is TGTGCCAGCAGTTCATCCCCTGGGGGTGGCGAGCAGTACTTC. This translates into CASSSSPGGGEQYF.

This clone was found once. J is TRBJ2-7 and V is TRBV4-2; D unresolved. V dropped 1 base and J dropped 3 bases, with 13 bases sitting between them. Looked up from germline, CDR1 is LGHNA and CDR2 is YNFKEQ. This CDR3 contains 15 residues. The CDR3 bases are TGTGCCAGCAGCCAAGGTACGGAGTCAATCTACGAGCAGTACTTC. Protein: CASSQGTESIYEQYF.

The CDR3 reads CASSLSDADTQYF. The CDR3 DNA sequence: TGTGCCAGCAGCTTATCCGATGCAGATACGCAGTATTTT. V usage is TRBV7-3 and J usage is TRBJ2-3; D is unresolved. The length of the CDR3 is 13 residues. Germline assignment: CDR1 SGHTA and CDR2 FQGTGA. V was pared by 2 bases and J by 4 bases, with 7 bases between. The full variable domain, with the rest looked up from reference TRBV7-3 and TRBJ2-3, is GAGVSQTPSNKVTEKGKYVELRCDPISGHTALYWYRQSLGQGPEFLIYFQGTGAADDSGLPNDRFFAVRPEGSVSTLKIQRTERGDSAVYLCASSLSDADTQYFGPGTRLTVL.

This sequence joins TRBV5-1 and TRBJ2-5; 11 nucleotides align to TRBD2. The germline CDR1 and CDR2 sequences are SGHRS and YFSETQ. CDR3 size: 17 residues. After removal of 2 bases from V and 2 bases from J, the junction contained 8 bases not matched to a gene. CDR3 DNA: TGCGCCAGCAGCTTAGCTGGGACTAGCGGAGCACAAGAGACCCAGTACTTC. Translating gives CASSLAGTSGAQETQYF.

For this clone: The same CDR3 is also encoded by other DNA sequences in this sample. The chain has TRBV10-3 and TRBJ2-7; D remains unclear. The V and J ends lost 3 bases and 3 bases respectively, with 6 bases between them. This CDR3 comprises 12 residues. The V gene's germline CDR1 is ENHRY and CDR2 SYGVKD. The CDR3 nucleotides read TGTGCCATCAGTGAAATTGGCTACGAGCAGTACTTC. Residues: CAISEIGYEQYF.

The gene calls are TRBV7-8 and TRBJ2-6; D ambiguous. CDR1 is SGHVS and CDR2 is FQNEAQ in the germline V gene. This CDR3 has 15 amino acids. V was cut by 5 bases and J by 1 base, with 9 bases left in between. The CDR3 protein is CASSSSLSGANVLTF. In DNA, the CDR3 is TGTGCCAGCAGCAGCAGCTTGTCTGGGGCCAACGTCCTGACTTTC.

This chain links TRBV6-1 with TRBJ2-7, with 7 bases matching TRBD1. Trimming at V came to 5 bases and at J to 7 bases, leaving 8 bases not matched to a gene. Germline values: CDR1 MNHNS, CDR2 SASEGT. This CDR3 has 13 residues. The CDR3 region is CASSRNRDREQYF. CDR3 bases: TGTGCCAGCAGTCGAAACCGGGACAGAGAGCAGTACTTC.

The V and J genes are TRBV7-9 and TRBJ1-4, with D unresolved. Per germline, CDR1 SEHNR and CDR2 FQNEAQ (reference sequence). Trimming cost V 4 bases and J 7 bases, with 19 bases left between them. CDR3 length: 16 amino acids. CDR3: CASSSTTAAGGEKLFF. CDR3 DNA: TGTGCCAGCAGCTCCACCACGGCCGCAGGTGGTGAAAAACTGTTTTTT.

This clone has only one observation. V usage is TRBV5-4 and J usage is TRBJ2-4, with unresolved D. Trimming removed 0 bases at V and 0 bases at J, with 10 bases between. This CDR3 has 16 amino acids. Germline V CDR1 and CDR2: SGHNT, YYREEE (reference sequence). CDR3 sequence: CASSLAPLGAKNIQYF. The CDR3 nucleotides are TGTGCCAGCAGCTTGGCCCCCTTGGGAGCCAAAAACATTCAGTACTTC.

This sequence joins TRBV7-2 and TRBJ2-1, with D hard to call. Germline V gene lookup returns CDR1 SGHTA and CDR2 FQGNSA. CDR3 length: 14 amino acids. Deletions cut 0 bases from V and 3 bases from J, with 6 bases between. The CDR3 sequence: CASSLAGYYNEQFF. Here the CDR3 DNA reads TGTGCCAGCAGCTTAGCGGGGTACTACAATGAGCAGTTCTTC.

This clone was picked up many times. The chain carries TRBV29-1 and TRBJ2-7, with 7 nucleotides matching TRBD1. J was trimmed by 5 bases and V by 3 bases; bases with no gene match: 1. From germline, CDR1 is SQVTM and CDR2 ANQGSEA. CDR3 length: 11 amino acids. This CDR3 reads CSVETGHEQYF. In DNA, the CDR3 is TGCAGCGTTGAGACAGGGCACGAGCAGTACTTC.

The chain combines TRBV19 with TRBJ2-7; D remains unclear. V lost 5 bases and J 4 bases, leaving 6 bases between the germline ends. The germline V gene has CDR1 LNHDA and CDR2 SQIVND (reference sequence). This CDR3 contains 11 residues. CDR3 in amino acids: CASSSSYEQYF. CDR3 coding DNA: TGTGCCAGTAGTTCCTCTTACGAGCAGTACTTC.

The chain is built from TRBV5-1 and TRBJ1-2; no firm D call. Germline assignment: CDR1 SGHRS and CDR2 YFSETQ. The CDR3 consists of 12 residues. With 4 bases removed from V and 3 bases from J, the gap between germline ends came to 7 bases. The CDR3 reads CASSPGDYGYTF. The CDR3 DNA sequence: TGCGCCAGCAGCCCCGGGGACTATGGCTACACCTTC.

The chain has TRBV19 and TRBJ2-1, with TRBD2 matching over 8 bases. CDR3 length: 14 residues. From germline, CDR1 is LNHDA and CDR2 SQIVND (reference sequence). After removal of 1 base from V and 8 bases from J, the junction contained 4 bases not matched to a gene. CDR3 sequence reads: CASSIAGGLYEQFF. In DNA form, the CDR3 reads TGTGCCAGTAGTATAGCGGGAGGGCTCTATGAGCAGTTCTTC.

The chain combines TRBV15 with TRBJ2-4, with TRBD1 identical over 12 bases. Looked up from germline, CDR1 is LNHNV and CDR2 is YYDKDF (reference sequence). The CDR3 spans 17 residues. V dropped 3 bases and J dropped 7; count of bases not matched to a gene: 10. The CDR3 DNA reads as TGTGCCACCAGCAGCAGTATGGGACAGGGGGCTGGGAACATTCAGTACTTC. Its protein product is CATSSSMGQGAGNIQYF.

The chain joins TRBV29-1 to TRBJ2-5, with no clear D. The ends were cut back, 0 bases at V and 3 bases at J, with 8 bases in the middle. Germline loops: CDR1 SQVTM, CDR2 ANQGSEA. The CDR3 is made up of 13 amino acids. The CDR3 coding sequence is TGCAGCGTTGAAGATACACAGAAAGAGACCCAGTACTTC. It encodes CSVEDTQKETQYF. Based on the CDR3 plus reference TRBV29-1 and TRBJ2-5, the full variable domain is SAVISQKPSRDICQRGTSLTIQCQVDSQVTMMFWYRQQPGQSLTLIATANQGSEATYESGFVIDKFPISRPNLTFSTLTVSNMSPEDSSIYLCSVEDTQKETQYFGPGTRLLVL.

This clone was seen a few times. This chain links TRBV29-1 with TRBJ1-1; D is uncertain. The ends were cut back, 8 bases at V and 1 base at J, with 14 bases in the middle. CDR3 length equals 13 residues. Germline CDR1 is SQVTM and CDR2 is ANQGSEA. The CDR3 region has the DNA TGCAGCCTAACGGCGGGAGGGAACACTGAAGCTTTCTTT. Its protein product is CSLTAGGNTEAFF.

The CDR3 region has the DNA TGTGCCAGCTGTACTCCCTATAACACCGGGGAGCTGTTTTTT. Protein: CASCTPYNTGELFF. The rearrangement links TRBV2 to TRBJ2-2; no definite D call. Germline V gene lookup returns CDR1 SNHLY and CDR2 FYNNEI. The V end lost 8 bases, the J end lost 2 bases, and 12 bases lay between the germline ends. The CDR3 covers 14 residues.

This rearrangement joins TRBV5-6 to TRBJ2-7, with D possibly called TRBD1 or TRBD2 (5 bases each). This CDR3 has 15 amino acids. Trimming shortened V by 4 bases and J by 0 bases, and 14 bases separated the two germline ends. Germline V gene sequence: CDR1 SGHDT, CDR2 YYEEEE. Here the CDR3 reads CASSPGTASSYEQYF. The CDR3 DNA is TGTGCCAGCAGCCCCGGGACGGCTAGCTCCTACGAGCAGTACTTC.

The chain is built from TRBV11-2 and TRBJ2-2; 9 nucleotides align to TRBD1. The CDR3 totals 15 residues. The ends lost 5 bases at V and 2 bases at J; junction bases unmatched: 3. Germline CDR1 SGHAT, CDR2 FQNNGV. The CDR3 protein is CASSRGQGNTGELFF. The CDR3 DNA reads as TGTGCCAGCAGCAGGGGACAGGGAAACACCGGGGAGCTGTTTTTT. Drawing the rest from reference TRBV11-2 and TRBJ2-2, the complete variable domain is EAGVAQSPRYKIIEKRQSVAFWCNPISGHATLYWYQQILGQGPKLLIQFQNNGVVDDSQLPKDRFSAERLKGVDSTLKIQPAKLEDSAVYLCASSRGQGNTGELFFGEGSRLTVL.